Listed below are T cell receptor beta chains from one sample, sequenced in a study of cytomegalovirus exposure and HLA in healthy donors. Repertoires were generated with immunoSEQ multiplex PCR, while TCRdb's copy carries only in-frame clones and drops some. Found here are tens of thousands of clones, more than 85% of them singletons; the top ten hold roughly 2.3%. What was sequenced was PBMCs. The origin of the receptors is a woman in her 30s in good health and CMV-seronegative. Each CDR3 is given with its conserved first and last residue. A D gene is named only where the DNA matches it firmly. Expanded clones are given a class, and other clones once, few, many or no size at all.

d_call clone_size j_call v_call cdr3_nt cdr3_aa
NA once TRBJ1-3 TRBV10-2 TGCGCCAGCACACCAGGGCTTTACTCTGGAAACACCATATATTTT CASTPGLYSGNTIYF
NA once TRBJ2-3 TRBV6-6 TGTGCCAGCACCGACCAGGCCGGGAAAGATACGCAGTATTTT CASTDQAGKDTQYF
NA NA TRBJ1-3 TRBV4-2 TGTGCCAGCAGCCAAGATTTCTGGGCAGCCTCTGGAAACACCATATATTTT CASSQDFWAASGNTIYF
NA NA TRBJ1-2 TRBV5-4 TGTGCCAGCAGCCCGGACACTAACTATGGCTACACCTTC CASSPDTNYGYTF
TRBD1 NA TRBJ1-5 TRBV28 TGTGCCAGCAGTTTAAGGGGGTTGAGACAGGGTCAGCCCCAGCATTTT CASSLRGLRQGQPQHF
TRBD1 NA TRBJ2-6 TRBV5-6 TGTGCCAGCAACCCCCGGGACAGGCTACTAGGGGGGGCCAACGTCCTGACTTTC CASNPRDRLLGGANVLTF
TRBD1 NA TRBJ2-3 TRBV6-5 TGTGCCAGCAGGGAGACAGGGTACACAGATACGCAGTATTTT CASRETGYTDTQYF
TRBD2 NA TRBJ2-3 TRBV6-1 TGTGCCAGCAGTGTCCCTTTCAGGGAGGGCCCTAGAGATACGCAGTATTTT CASSVPFREGPRDTQYF
NA NA TRBJ2-3 TRBV9 TGTGCCAGCAGCGTAGAGTCGTCTAGTCGTGCAGATACGCAGTATTTT CASSVESSSRADTQYF
TRBD1 NA TRBJ2-6 TRBV11-3 TGTGCCAGCAGCTCGGGGACAGACAACAACGTCCTGACTTTC CASSSGTDNNVLTF
NA NA TRBJ2-5 TRBV6-1 TGTGCCAGCAGATTAAAAGAGACCCAGTACTTC CASRLKETQYF
NA once TRBJ2-3 TRBV7-2 TGTGCCAGCAGCTTATGGGCACGATCGGGCACAGATACGCAGTATTTT CASSLWARSGTDTQYF
TRBD1 NA TRBJ1-2 TRBV7-9 TGTGCCAGCAGCTTAGCCTGGGAGGGACAGGGCCGCTACACCTTC CASSLAWEGQGRYTF
NA once TRBJ2-7 TRBV7-2 TGTGCCAGCAGCTTAGAGCGGGCCACCTCCTACGAGCAGTACTTC CASSLERATSYEQYF
NA NA TRBJ1-4 TRBV5-1 TGCGCCAGCAGCTTAGGAGGGACTAATGAAAAACTGTTTTTT CASSLGGTNEKLFF
NA few TRBJ1-1 TRBV30 TGTGCCTGGAGTGCAGGGTGGAACACTGAAGCTTTCTTT CAWSAGWNTEAFF
NA NA TRBJ2-3 TRBV7-8 TGTGCCAGCAGCTTAGACAGTATAGGCTCAGCAGATACGCAGTATTTT CASSLDSIGSADTQYF
NA once TRBJ2-2 TRBV11-2 TGTGCCAGCAGCTTATTTCTGGTTGGTACTAAGGCCTCCGACGGGGAGCTGTTTTTT CASSLFLVGTKASDGELFF
TRBD2 NA TRBJ2-1 TRBV5-1 TGCGCCAGCAGCTTGGTAGTTTTTGCTAGCGGCGAGGGAAATGAGCAGTTCTTC CASSLVVFASGEGNEQFF
TRBD2 NA TRBJ2-3 TRBV11-3 TGTGCCAGCAGCTTCGGGGACGGGGGGACGCAGTATTTT CASSFGDGGTQYF
TRBD2 NA TRBJ2-7 TRBV28 TGTGCCAGCAGTTTAGCGGGAGGGTTCTCCCTCGAGCAGTACTTC CASSLAGGFSLEQYF
TRBD2 few TRBJ2-7 TRBV6-1 TGTGCCAGCAGTGCCCGACGGCTAGCGGGGAACTACGAGCAGTACTTC CASSARRLAGNYEQYF
TRBD1 once TRBJ1-1 TRBV28 TGTGCCACCACAGACCCCGGCAGGGGGCACACTGAAGCTTTCTTT CATTDPGRGHTEAFF
TRBD1 NA TRBJ1-2 TRBV28 TGTGCCAGTAGTAACCCCGGACAGGGCTATGGCTACACCTTC CASSNPGQGYGYTF
NA NA TRBJ2-7 TRBV15 TGTGCCACCAGCAGAGGTCGGGATTCCTACGAGCAGTACTTC CATSRGRDSYEQYF
NA once TRBJ2-1 TRBV7-3 TGTGCCAGCAGCCTGGAGGGAGCTTACAATGAGCAGTTCTTC CASSLEGAYNEQFF
TRBD2 NA TRBJ2-7 TRBV7-9 TGTGCCAGCAGCTCCTCTAGCGGGAAACCCTACGAGCAGTACTTC CASSSSSGKPYEQYF
TRBD2 NA TRBJ2-5 TRBV19 TGTGCCAGTGGGACTAGCGGGAGAGCAGTAGGGGGAGAGACCCAGTACTTC CASGTSGRAVGGETQYF
TRBD1 NA TRBJ2-3 TRBV7-9 TGTGCCAGCAGCTTAGAGGGCAGGGGGTACACAGATACGCAGTATTTT CASSLEGRGYTDTQYF
TRBD1 NA TRBJ2-1 TRBV11-2 TGTGCCAGCAGCTACTACGGACAGGGGGATTACAATGAGCAGTTCTTC CASSYYGQGDYNEQFF
NA NA TRBJ2-1 TRBV7-7 TGTGCCAGCAGCTTAGGAGGCAGCCCCCAGCTAGACAATGAGCAGTTCTTC CASSLGGSPQLDNEQFF
NA NA TRBJ1-3 TRBV14 TGTGCCAGCAGCCCCGGGACATCGTACTCTGGAAACACCATATATTTT CASSPGTSYSGNTIYF
TRBD1 NA TRBJ1-2 TRBV18 TGTGCCAGCTCACCACTAATCGGACAGGGACTCGATTATGGCTACACCTTC CASSPLIGQGLDYGYTF
TRBD2 NA TRBJ2-2 TRBV7-3 TGTGCCAGCAGCCTGACTAGCGGGAGGGCCGCGGGGGAGCTGTTTTTT CASSLTSGRAAGELFF